This T cell receptor (beta chain) was profiled in a study of shared clonotypes between healthy human individuals. As for this clone: Its antigen is currently unknown.

Produced via immunoSEQ multiplex PCR; TCRdb's table is partial and in-frame only. The sample lists approximately 350,000 clones, approximately 79% occurring once. The V segment lost 3 bases and the J segment 4 bases; nucleotides outside the gene matches: 7. The germline CDR1 and CDR2 sequences are SQVTM and ANQGSEA. The CDR3 is 16 residues long. General study findings and limits: Non-shared clonotypes displayed generation probabilities falling below those of clonotypes present in all four donors.

The sequenced sample was memory CD4+ T cells sorted from blood. Subset in this sample: CD45RA-negative fraction. The source is a man aged 30-40 years in good health. The gene calls are TRBV29-1 and TRBJ2-2; 11 bases are shared with TRBD2. CDR3 amino acids: CSVDGSSGRSTGELFF. The DNA for the CDR3 is TGCAGCGTTGACGGTTCTAGCGGGAGGAGCACCGGGGAGCTGTTTTTT.